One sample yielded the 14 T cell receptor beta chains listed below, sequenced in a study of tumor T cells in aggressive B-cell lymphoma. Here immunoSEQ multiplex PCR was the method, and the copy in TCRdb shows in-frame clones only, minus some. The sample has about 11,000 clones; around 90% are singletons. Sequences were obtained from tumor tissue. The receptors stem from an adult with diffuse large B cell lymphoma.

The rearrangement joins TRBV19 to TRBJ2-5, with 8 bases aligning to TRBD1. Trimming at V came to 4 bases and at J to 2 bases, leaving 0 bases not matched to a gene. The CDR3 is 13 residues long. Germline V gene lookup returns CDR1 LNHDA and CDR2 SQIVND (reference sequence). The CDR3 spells CASSRDRQETQYF. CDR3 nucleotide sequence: TGTGCCAGTAGTAGGGACAGGCAAGAGACCCAGTACTTC.

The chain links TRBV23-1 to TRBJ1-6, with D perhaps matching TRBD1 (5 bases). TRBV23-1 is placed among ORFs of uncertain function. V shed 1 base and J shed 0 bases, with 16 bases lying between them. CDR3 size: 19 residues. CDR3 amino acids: CASSQCMGGPSSYNSPLHF. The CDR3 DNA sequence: TGCGCCAGCAGTCAATGCATGGGGGGTCCTAGCTCCTATAATTCACCCCTCCACTTT.

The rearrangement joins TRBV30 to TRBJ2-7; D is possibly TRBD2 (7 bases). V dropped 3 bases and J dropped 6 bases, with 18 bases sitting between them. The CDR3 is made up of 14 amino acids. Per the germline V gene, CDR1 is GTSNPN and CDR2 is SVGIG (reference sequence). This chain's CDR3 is CAWRLRGGSGEQYF. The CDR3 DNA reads TGTGCCTGGAGGCTTAGGGGGGGCAGCGGCGAGCAGTACTTC.

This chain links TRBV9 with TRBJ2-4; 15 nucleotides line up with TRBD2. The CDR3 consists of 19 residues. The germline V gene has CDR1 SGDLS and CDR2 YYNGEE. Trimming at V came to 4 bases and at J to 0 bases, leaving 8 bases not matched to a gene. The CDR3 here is CASSPGLAGGTVAKNIQYF. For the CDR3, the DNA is TGTGCCAGCAGCCCGGGACTAGCGGGAGGTACAGTAGCCAAAAACATTCAGTACTTC.

The CDR3 spells CASSQVDRGGGYTF. In nucleotides, the CDR3 is TGTGCCAGCAGCCAAGTTGACAGGGGTGGTGGCTACACCTTC. The chain recombines TRBV4-2 with TRBJ1-2; TRBD1 aligns across 8 bases. Per the germline V gene, CDR1 is LGHNA and CDR2 is YNFKEQ. J lost 7 bases, V lost 1 base, and 5 bases had no gene match. This CDR3 is 14 amino acids long.

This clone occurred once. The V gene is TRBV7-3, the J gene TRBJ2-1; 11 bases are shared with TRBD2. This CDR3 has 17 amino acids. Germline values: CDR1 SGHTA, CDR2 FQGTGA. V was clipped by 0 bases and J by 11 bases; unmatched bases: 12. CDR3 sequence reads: CASSLTLAGGLPSKQFF. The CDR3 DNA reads TGTGCCAGCAGCTTAACGTTAGCGGGGGGGCTTCCCTCGAAGCAGTTCTTC.

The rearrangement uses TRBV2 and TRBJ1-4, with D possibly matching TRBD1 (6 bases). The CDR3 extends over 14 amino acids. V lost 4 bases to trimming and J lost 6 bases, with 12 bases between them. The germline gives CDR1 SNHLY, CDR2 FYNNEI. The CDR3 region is CASSVQGSHEKLFF. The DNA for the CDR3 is TGTGCCAGCAGTGTACAGGGTTCGCATGAAAAACTGTTTTTT.

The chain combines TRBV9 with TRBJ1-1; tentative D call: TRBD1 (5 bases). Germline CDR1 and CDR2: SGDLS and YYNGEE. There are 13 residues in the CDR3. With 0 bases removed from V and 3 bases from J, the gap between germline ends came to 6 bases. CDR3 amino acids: CASSVEGDTEAFF. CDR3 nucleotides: TGTGCCAGCAGCGTAGAAGGGGACACTGAAGCTTTCTTT. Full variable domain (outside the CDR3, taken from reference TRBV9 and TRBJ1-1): DSGVTQTPKHLITATGQRVTLRCSPRSGDLSVYWYQQSLDQGLQFLIQYYNGEERAKGNILERFSAQQFPDLHSELNLSSLELGDSALYFCASSVEGDTEAFFGQGTRLTVV.

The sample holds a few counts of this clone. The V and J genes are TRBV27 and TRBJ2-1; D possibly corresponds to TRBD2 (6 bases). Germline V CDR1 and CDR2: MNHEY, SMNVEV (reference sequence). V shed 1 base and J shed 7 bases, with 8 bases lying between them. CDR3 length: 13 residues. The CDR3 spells CASSLLTSNEQFF. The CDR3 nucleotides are TGTGCCAGCAGTTTATTGACTAGTAATGAGCAGTTCTTC.

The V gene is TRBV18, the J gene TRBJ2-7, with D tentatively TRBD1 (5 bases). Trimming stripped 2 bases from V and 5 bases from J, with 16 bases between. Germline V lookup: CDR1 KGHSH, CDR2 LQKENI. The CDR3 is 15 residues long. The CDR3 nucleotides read TGTGCCAGCTCACCATTCGGGCAGGGTAGCAACGAGCAGTACTTC. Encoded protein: CASSPFGQGSNEQYF.

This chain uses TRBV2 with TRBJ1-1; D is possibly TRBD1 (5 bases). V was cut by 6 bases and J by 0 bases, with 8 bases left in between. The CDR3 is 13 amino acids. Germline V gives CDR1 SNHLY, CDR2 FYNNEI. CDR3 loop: CASRGEMNTEAFF. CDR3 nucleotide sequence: TGTGCCAGCAGAGGGGAAATGAACACTGAAGCTTTCTTT.

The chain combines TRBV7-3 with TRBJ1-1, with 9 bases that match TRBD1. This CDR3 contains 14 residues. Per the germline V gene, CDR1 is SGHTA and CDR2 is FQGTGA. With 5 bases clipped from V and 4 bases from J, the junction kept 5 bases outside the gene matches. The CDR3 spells CASSRDRESTEAFF. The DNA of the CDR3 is TGTGCCAGCAGCCGGGACAGGGAGAGCACTGAAGCTTTCTTT.

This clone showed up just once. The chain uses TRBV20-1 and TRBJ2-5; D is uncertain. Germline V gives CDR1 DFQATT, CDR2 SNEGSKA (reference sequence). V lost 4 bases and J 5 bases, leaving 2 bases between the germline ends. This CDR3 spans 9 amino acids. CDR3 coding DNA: TGCAGTGCTACGGAGACCCAGTACTTC. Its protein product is CSATETQYF.

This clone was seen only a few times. The DNA for the CDR3 is TGTGCCAGCAGCTTAGAGCGAGGCGGCTACGAGCAGTACTTC. Protein sequence: CASSLERGGYEQYF. This chain joins TRBV7-9 and TRBJ2-7; no definite D call. Trimming shortened V by 1 base and J by 3 bases, and 10 bases separated the two germline ends. Per germline, CDR1 SEHNR and CDR2 FQNEAQ (reference sequence). This CDR3 contains 14 residues.